Below, 27 T cell receptor beta chains from the same sample are listed, as sequenced in a study of T cells in localized non-small cell lung cancer. Repertoires were generated with immunoSEQ multiplex PCR, while TCRdb's copy carries only in-frame clones and drops some. Here the sample spans 100,000 to 150,000 clones, around 89% being singletons. This material consisted of peripheral blood, taken before any cancer treatment. These TCRs come from a female donor older than 55 with stage I lung adenocarcinoma.

V is TRBV19 and J is TRBJ1-3, with D possibly TRBD1 on 5 matching bases. Trimming pared 8 bases from V and 2 bases from J, leaving 10 bases between. The CDR3 totals 13 residues. Germline-derived CDR1 and CDR2 are LNHDA and SQIVND (reference sequence). The CDR3 DNA sequence: TGTGCCAGTCGCCTGACAGCTGGAAACACCATATATTTT. Protein: CASRLTAGNTIYF.

This clone was recorded a few times. The chain couples TRBV30 to TRBJ1-1, with a weak D call TRBD1 (5 bases). Deletions cut 0 bases from V and 5 bases from J, with 13 bases between. Germline V lookup: CDR1 GTSNPN, CDR2 SVGIG (reference sequence). This CDR3 has 14 amino acids. The CDR3 DNA is TGTGCCTGGAGTGTAGTAATGGGGGTTACTGAAGCTTTCTTT. Translating gives CAWSVVMGVTEAFF.

J is TRBJ1-2 and V is TRBV6-5; perhaps TRBD1 as D (6 bases). The length of the CDR3 is 13 residues. Per germline, CDR1 MNHEY and CDR2 SVGAGI. The ends were cut back, 0 bases at V and 4 bases at J, with 6 bases in the middle. The CDR3 DNA is TGTGCCAGCAGTTACTCAGGGGGCTATGGCTACACCTTC. It yields the protein CASSYSGGYGYTF.

The CDR3 bases are TGCGCCAGCAGCGGGGCGGGAGTAAGCTCCTACGAGCAGTACTTC. Its protein product is CASSGAGVSSYEQYF. J is TRBJ2-7 and V is TRBV5-1, with TRBD2 identical over 7 bases. Trimming cost V 4 bases and J 0 bases; bases outside gene matches: 7. The germline CDR1 and CDR2 sequences are SGHRS and YFSETQ. This CDR3 is 15 amino acids long.

The chain couples TRBV18 to TRBJ2-1, with TRBD2 identical over 9 bases. The CDR3 spans 16 residues. The V segment lost 4 bases and the J segment 4 bases; nucleotides outside the gene matches: 8. The V gene's germline CDR1 is KGHSH and CDR2 LQKENI. CDR3 sequence: CASSLFAGGLYNEQFF. In DNA, the CDR3 is TGTGCCAGCTCACTGTTCGCGGGAGGGCTATACAATGAGCAGTTCTTC.

The gene calls are TRBV5-1 and TRBJ2-6, with no clear D. This CDR3 has 15 residues. The V end lost 4 bases, the J end lost 0 bases, and 8 bases lay between the germline ends. The germline V gene encodes CDR1 SGHRS and CDR2 YFSETQ. CDR3 region: CASSPDLSGANVLTF. The CDR3 nucleotides read TGCGCCAGCAGCCCGGACCTCTCTGGGGCCAACGTCCTGACTTTC.

This chain uses TRBV5-1 with TRBJ2-3, with no clear D. V lost 1 base, J lost 3 bases, and 9 bases lay in between. The CDR3 contains 14 residues. Germline loops: CDR1 SGHRS, CDR2 YFSETQ. CDR3 bases: TGCGCCAGCAGCTTGTCTGTCGGGACAGATACGCAGTATTTT. Its translation is CASSLSVGTDTQYF.

The chain uses TRBV18 and TRBJ2-5; no clear D. The V gene lost 2 bases and the J gene lost 1 base, with 8 bases spanning the gap. CDR1 is KGHSH and CDR2 is LQKENI in the germline V gene. The CDR3 covers 14 residues. The CDR3 DNA reads TGTGCCAGCTCACCAGGGCCAGCCCAAGAGACCCAGTACTTC. Its protein is CASSPGPAQETQYF.

CDR3 nucleotide sequence: TGTGCCAGCAGTCCCTGGAGTAGCGGGGGGTTGGTGAATACGCAGTATTTT. It translates to CASSPWSSGGLVNTQYF. The V gene is TRBV27, the J gene TRBJ2-3; 10 nucleotides line up with TRBD2. The ends lost 5 bases at V and 7 bases at J; junction bases unmatched: 15. Germline lookup yields CDR1 MNHEY and CDR2 SMNVEV (reference sequence). The CDR3 totals 17 residues.

The chain links TRBV5-4 to TRBJ2-3; 7 nucleotides agree with TRBD2. The CDR3 has 16 residues. Trimming at V came to 0 bases and at J to 0 bases, leaving 4 bases not matched to a gene. The germline CDR1 and CDR2 sequences are SGHNT and YYREEE (reference sequence). The CDR3 sequence is CASSLGDYASTDTQYF. The CDR3 coding sequence is TGTGCCAGCAGCTTGGGGGACTATGCTAGCACAGATACGCAGTATTTT.

This rearrangement joins TRBV14 to TRBJ2-5, with D uncertain. V lost 4 bases, J lost 7 bases, and 25 bases lay in between. This CDR3 has 17 residues. The V gene's germline CDR1 is SGHDN and CDR2 FVKESK. The CDR3 bases are TGTGCCAGCAGCCCCTCCGGAAAAGCAAGGGTATCAATGACCCAGTACTTC. Encoded protein: CASSPSGKARVSMTQYF.

CDR3 amino acids: CASSGQGSSTGELFF. In nucleotides, the CDR3 is TGTGCCAGCAGCGGACAGGGGAGTAGCACCGGGGAGCTGTTTTTT. The gene calls are TRBV2 and TRBJ2-2, with 9 bases lining up with TRBD1. The CDR3 sequence is 15 residues long. CDR1 and CDR2 (germline): SNHLY, FYNNEI. V was pared by 6 bases and J by 4 bases, with 6 bases of the junction left unmatched.

The rearrangement uses TRBV13 and TRBJ1-1, with D perhaps matching TRBD1 (6 bases). The germline gives CDR1 PRHDT, CDR2 FYEKMQ (reference sequence). The CDR3 contains 17 residues. V was pared by 0 bases and J by 2 bases, with 16 bases between. The CDR3 protein is CASSLGLQGKINTEAFF. In nucleotides, the CDR3 is TGTGCCAGCAGCTTAGGCCTACAGGGTAAAATAAACACTGAAGCTTTCTTT.

The chain is built from TRBV4-1 and TRBJ2-1; no clear D gene. Germline V lookup: CDR1 MGHRA, CDR2 YSYEKL. V was clipped by 2 bases and J by 9 bases, with 11 bases between them. The CDR3 is made up of 13 amino acids. Here the CDR3 reads CASSQWAMAEQFF. CDR3 coding DNA: TGCGCCAGCAGCCAATGGGCAATGGCTGAGCAGTTCTTC.

The chain recombines TRBV18 with TRBJ1-5, with a weak D call TRBD1 (5 bases). V lost 3 bases to trimming and J lost 9 bases, with 15 bases between them. CDR1 is KGHSH and CDR2 is LQKENI in the germline V gene. CDR3 length: 14 amino acids. CDR3 loop: CASSPGGHPRPQHF. In DNA form, the CDR3 reads TGTGCCAGCTCACCCGGCGGACACCCACGGCCCCAGCATTTT. Based on the CDR3 plus reference TRBV18 and TRBJ1-5, the full variable domain is NAGVMQNPRHLVRRRGQEARLRCSPMKGHSHVYWYRQLPEEGLKFMVYLQKENIIDESGMPKERFSAEFPKEGPSILRIQQVVRGDSAAYFCASSPGGHPRPQHFGDGTRLSIL.

J is TRBJ1-1 and V is TRBV7-3; TRBD1 is a possible D gene (6 bases). Trimming took 5 bases from V and 4 from J, leaving 17 bases between them. The CDR3 totals 15 residues. Germline V lookup: CDR1 SGHTA, CDR2 FQGTGA. In DNA form, the CDR3 reads TGTGCCAGCAGCATTACCCAGGGGAGTATCACTGAAGCTTTCTTT. This translates into CASSITQGSITEAFF.

The V and J genes are TRBV11-2 and TRBJ1-2, with D possibly being TRBD1 (6 bases). CDR1 is SGHAT and CDR2 is FQNNGV in the germline V gene. V lost 1 base to trimming and J lost 3 bases, with 18 bases between them. CDR3 length equals 17 residues. In nucleotides, the CDR3 is TGTGCCAGCAGCTTAGGAGCTGGGGCGGGGGCCCACTATGGCTACACCTTC. Its protein product is CASSLGAGAGAHYGYTF.

The V call is TRBV14, the J call TRBJ1-1, with D perhaps TRBD1 (5 bases). The CDR3 extends over 16 amino acids. Per the germline V gene, CDR1 is SGHDN and CDR2 is FVKESK. Trimming took 3 bases from V and 2 from J, leaving 16 bases between them. CDR3 sequence: CASSQSLLQVNTEAFF. CDR3 nucleotide sequence: TGTGCCAGCAGCCAGTCCCTACTACAGGTCAACACTGAAGCTTTCTTT.

The chain links TRBV9 to TRBJ2-2, with D tentatively TRBD2 (6 bases). The germline V gene has CDR1 SGDLS and CDR2 YYNGEE. CDR3 length: 15 residues. Between the trimmed V and J ends, which lost 2 bases and 2 bases, there was a span of 10 bases. The CDR3 DNA reads as TGTGCCAGCAGCGTGGGGACTTTTAACACCGGGGAGCTGTTTTTT. It yields the protein CASSVGTFNTGELFF.

The chain couples TRBV7-3 to TRBJ2-1; 10 nucleotides match TRBD2. This CDR3 spans 15 amino acids. The V segment lost 5 bases and the J segment 7 bases; nucleotides outside the gene matches: 8. CDR1 and CDR2 (germline): SGHTA, FQGTGA. As DNA, the CDR3 is TGTGCCAGCAGCCGCCGGACTAGCGGCTTTAATGAGCAGTTCTTC. Its translation is CASSRRTSGFNEQFF. The full variable domain, its missing parts supplied by reference TRBV7-3 and TRBJ2-1, is GAGVSQTPSNKVTEKGKYVELRCDPISGHTALYWYRQSLGQGPEFLIYFQGTGAADDSGLPNDRFFAVRPEGSVSTLKIQRTERGDSAVYLCASSRRTSGFNEQFFGPGTRLTVL.

The chain employs TRBV29-1 and TRBJ2-1; 7 bases match TRBD1. The J segment lost 4 bases and the V segment lost 8 bases, leaving 11 bases of the junction unmatched. Germline V gene data show CDR1 as SQVTM and CDR2 as ANQGSEA. The CDR3 totals 14 residues. The CDR3 reads CSTEFGTVYNEQFF. The CDR3 bases are TGCAGCACCGAGTTCGGGACAGTATACAATGAGCAGTTCTTC.

V and J are TRBV7-9 and TRBJ1-1; D not certain. The CDR3 length is 12 residues. The ends were cut back, 8 bases at V and 1 base at J, with 8 bases in the middle. CDR1 and CDR2 (germline): SEHNR, FQNEAQ (reference sequence). CDR3 residues: CASSIGNTEAFF. The DNA for the CDR3 is TGTGCCAGCTCCATCGGGAACACTGAAGCTTTCTTT.

This clone showed up many times. CDR3 DNA sequence: TGCGCCAGCAGCTCCCTAGCGGGGGCCTCTGGGGCCAACGTCCTGACTTTC. Residues: CASSSLAGASGANVLTF. This chain joins TRBV5-1 and TRBJ2-6; 10 bases are a match to TRBD2. This CDR3 comprises 17 residues. CDR1 is SGHRS and CDR2 is YFSETQ in the germline V gene. Trimming took 3 bases from V and 0 from J; bases not matched to a gene: 3.

The DNA for the CDR3 is TGTGCCAGCAGTGAGCCCGGGACAGGCACTGAAGCTTTCTTT. Its translation is CASSEPGTGTEAFF. The chain combines TRBV25-1 with TRBJ1-1; TRBD1 matches 8 bases. Germline V gene lookup returns CDR1 MGHDK and CDR2 SYGVNS. The ends lost 3 bases at V and 4 bases at J; junction bases unmatched: 4. CDR3 size: 14 residues.

This clone was picked up a small number of times. The CDR3 region is CASSLYRMNTEAFF. The CDR3 DNA reads as TGTGCCAGCAGTTTGTACAGAATGAACACTGAAGCTTTCTTT. The rearrangement joins TRBV6-5 to TRBJ1-1; D unclear. Germline V gene lookup returns CDR1 MNHEY and CDR2 SVGAGI. CDR3 length: 14 residues. Deletions cut 4 bases from V and 0 bases from J, with 9 bases between.

This sequence joins TRBV7-9 and TRBJ2-3; TRBD2 matches 7 bases. The V and J ends lost 7 bases and 0 bases, in that order; junction bases with no gene match: 4. The CDR3 is made up of 14 amino acids. The germline V gene has CDR1 SEHNR and CDR2 FQNEAQ (reference sequence). The CDR3 loop reads CASNLADSTDTQYF. The DNA of the CDR3 is TGTGCCAGCAATCTAGCGGACAGCACAGATACGCAGTATTTT. The variable domain in full, with the rest retrieved from reference TRBV7-9 and TRBJ2-3, is DTGVSQNPRHKITKRGQNVTFRCDPISEHNRLYWYRQTLGQGPEFLTYFQNEAQLEKSRLLSDRFSAERPKGSFSTLEIQRTEQGDSAMYLCASNLADSTDTQYFGPGTRLTVL.

The chain links TRBV19 to TRBJ1-2; TRBD1 agrees at 7 bases. Trimming took 7 bases from V and 1 from J; bases not matched to a gene: 6. The CDR3 has 14 residues. Germline V gives CDR1 LNHDA, CDR2 SQIVND (reference sequence). The CDR3 loop reads CASNGQGVNYGYTF. Written as DNA, the CDR3 is TGTGCCAGTAACGGGCAGGGGGTTAACTATGGCTACACCTTC.